This entry lists 9 T cell receptor beta chains sequenced from one sample in a study of blood T cell repertoires in COVID-19. Clones were read by immunoSEQ multiplex PCR, and TCRdb kept only the in-frame ones, dropping some. The sample has about 280,000 clones; under 90% are singletons. Sequencing was performed on peripheral blood. Every receptor here comes from a woman in her 40s who had recovered from COVID-19.

V is TRBV28 and J is TRBJ2-2; perhaps TRBD1 as D (5 bases). The CDR3 sequence is 16 residues long. The V end was cut by 6 bases, the J end by 2 bases, with 16 bases between. In germline, CDR1 is MDHEN, CDR2 SYDVKM. CDR3 sequence: CASSKLSGFNTGELFF. The CDR3 nucleotides are TGTGCCAGCAGCAAGCTTTCAGGGTTCAACACCGGGGAGCTGTTTTTT.

V and J are TRBV7-8 and TRBJ1-5, with D perhaps TRBD1 (6 bases). This CDR3 has 15 amino acids. Trimming removed 5 bases from V and 7 bases from J, with 18 bases in between. Germline assignment: CDR1 SGHVS and CDR2 FQNEAQ. As DNA, the CDR3 is TGTGCCAGCAGCGGACCCTCAGGGGTGGACCAGCCCCAGCATTTT. As protein: CASSGPSGVDQPQHF.

This chain connects TRBV30 to TRBJ2-3; a possible D gene is TRBD2 (5 bases). The CDR3 is made up of 14 amino acids. Germline CDR1 GTSNPN, CDR2 SVGIG (reference sequence). Trimming pared 2 bases from V and 4 bases from J, leaving 13 bases between. DNA of the CDR3: TGTGCCTGGAGTCCTGCCTGGGAGTCAGATACGCAGTATTTT. Its translation: CAWSPAWESDTQYF.

The chain has TRBV15 and TRBJ2-3; D is ambiguous. Germline V lookup: CDR1 LNHNV, CDR2 YYDKDF (reference sequence). The CDR3 sequence is 12 residues long. V lost 0 bases, J lost 7 bases, and 5 bases lay in between. For the CDR3, the DNA is TGTGCCACCAGCAGAGATATTTATACGCAGTATTTT. It translates to CATSRDIYTQYF.

On this clone itself: Other DNA sequences within the sample encode an identical CDR3. The chain recombines TRBV5-1 with TRBJ1-4; D might be TRBD1 (5 bases). Per germline, CDR1 SGHRS and CDR2 YFSETQ. The CDR3 totals 15 residues. Trimming pared 2 bases from V and 2 bases from J, leaving 10 bases between. DNA of the CDR3: TGCGCCAGCAGCTTAGAGCGGGGCACTAATGAAAAACTGTTTTTT. Residues: CASSLERGTNEKLFF. Combining the CDR3 with reference TRBV5-1 and TRBJ1-4 gives the whole variable domain KAGVTQTPRYLIKTRGQQVTLSCSPISGHRSVSWYQQTPGQGLQFLFEYFSETQRNKGNFPGRFSGRQFSNSRSEMNVSTLELGDSALYLCASSLERGTNEKLFFGSGTQLSVL.

This clone was seen more than once but under ten times. This rearrangement joins TRBV11-1 to TRBJ1-3, with D uncertain. Germline CDR1 SGHAT, CDR2 FQDESV (reference sequence). The CDR3 consists of 15 residues. Trimming removed 2 bases at V and 2 bases at J, with 10 bases between. In DNA, the CDR3 is TGTGCCAGCAGCTTACAGGAGGGCGCTGGAAACACCATATATTTT. As protein: CASSLQEGAGNTIYF.

V is TRBV6-4 and J is TRBJ1-1; 7 bases fit TRBD1. This CDR3 has 13 residues. After removal of 5 bases from V and 5 bases from J, the junction contained 5 bases not matched to a gene. The germline V gene has CDR1 MRHNA and CDR2 SNTAGT. The CDR3 reads CASSFQGDTEAFF. CDR3 bases: TGTGCCAGCAGTTTCCAGGGGGATACTGAAGCTTTCTTT.

V is TRBV15 and J is TRBJ2-5; TRBD1 agrees at 7 bases. The CDR3 is 17 residues long. CDR1 and CDR2 from the germline V gene are LNHNV and YYDKDF (reference sequence). V shed 1 base, J shed 7 bases, and the junction held 15 bases outside the gene matches. Here the CDR3 reads CATSRGSTGQPRGTQYF. As DNA, the CDR3 is TGTGCCACCAGCAGAGGGTCCACGGGACAGCCAAGGGGGACCCAGTACTTC.

The V gene is TRBV10-3, the J gene TRBJ1-2, with D tentatively TRBD1 (6 bases). This CDR3 is built from 16 residues. CDR1 and CDR2 (germline): ENHRY, SYGVKD. V was trimmed by 6 bases and J by 1 base, leaving 18 bases between them. This CDR3 reads CAISGEPGQLNYGYTF. Written as DNA, the CDR3 is TGTGCCATCAGCGGTGAACCGGGACAACTTAACTATGGCTACACCTTC.